Each of the 30 T cell receptor beta chains below was sequenced from the same sample in a study of blood T cell repertoires in COVID-19. Generated by immunoSEQ multiplex PCR, the TCRdb table keeps only in-frame clones and is missing some. The sample lists about 32,000 clones, roughly nine tenths occurring once. The sample was peripheral blood. The receptors were gathered from a man aged 55 to 70 with acute or convalescent COVID-19.

This rearrangement joins TRBV19 to TRBJ2-1, with D perhaps TRBD2 (5 bases). CDR3 size: 16 residues. Germline CDR1 reads LNHDA; CDR2 reads SQIVND (reference sequence). The V gene lost 5 bases and the J gene lost 0 bases, with 14 bases spanning the gap. In DNA, the CDR3 is TGTGCCAGTAGTCCACAGTCCGGGAACTCCTACAATGAGCAGTTCTTC. Protein: CASSPQSGNSYNEQFF. The variable domain in full, completed from reference TRBV19 and TRBJ2-1, reads DGGITQSPKYLFRKEGQNVTLSCEQNLNHDAMYWYRQDPGQGLRLIYYSQIVNDFQKGDIAEGYSVSREKKESFPLTVTSAQKNPTAFYLCASSPQSGNSYNEQFFGPGTRLTVL.

The rearrangement joins TRBV19 to TRBJ2-1; possible D gene TRBD1, 6 bases. The ends were cut back, 7 bases at V and 4 bases at J, with 11 bases in the middle. Germline V gene lookup returns CDR1 LNHDA and CDR2 SQIVND (reference sequence). The CDR3 loop spans 13 amino acids. The CDR3 loop reads CASKQGSYNEQFF. The CDR3 region has the DNA TGTGCCAGTAAGCAGGGGAGTTACAATGAGCAGTTCTTC.

V and J are TRBV5-1 and TRBJ1-6; TRBD1 agrees at 10 bases. This CDR3 spans 17 amino acids. V shed 0 bases and J 10 bases; nucleotides not matched to a gene: 10. CDR1 and CDR2 (germline): SGHRS, YFSETQ. The CDR3 protein is CASSLDRQGAFGSPLHF. The CDR3 nucleotides are TGCGCCAGCAGCTTGGATAGACAGGGGGCTTTCGGATCACCCCTCCACTTT. The full variable domain, in which reference TRBV5-1 and TRBJ1-6 provide the parts outside the CDR3, is KAGVTQTPRYLIKTRGQQVTLSCSPISGHRSVSWYQQTPGQGLQFLFEYFSETQRNKGNFPGRFSGRQFSNSRSEMNVSTLELGDSALYLCASSLDRQGAFGSPLHFGNGTRLTVT.

The chain employs TRBV11-3 and TRBJ2-7; 9 nucleotides line up with TRBD1. The length of the CDR3 is 18 residues. In germline, CDR1 is SGHNT, CDR2 YENEEA. J was trimmed by 0 bases and V by 5 bases; bases with no gene match: 14. CDR3 sequence reads: CASSRFGTGKKSSYEQYF. The CDR3, as DNA: TGTGCCAGCAGCCGATTTGGGACAGGGAAGAAGAGCTCCTACGAGCAGTACTTC.

This rearrangement joins TRBV18 to TRBJ2-7; possible D gene TRBD1, 6 bases. CDR1 is KGHSH and CDR2 is LQKENI in the germline V gene. V gave up 2 bases and J gave up 2 bases, with 10 bases separating them. The CDR3 has 14 amino acids. The CDR3 loop reads CASSPSGAPYEQYF. In DNA, the CDR3 is TGTGCCAGCTCACCATCAGGGGCCCCCTACGAGCAGTACTTC.

Only one count was recorded for this clone. This chain connects TRBV6-4 to TRBJ2-7, with TRBD1 identical over 7 bases. Germline loops: CDR1 MRHNA, CDR2 SNTAGT. V shed 8 bases, J shed 3 bases, and the junction held 13 bases outside the gene matches. This CDR3 has 15 amino acids. CDR3 residues: CASGARQGLIYEQYV. In nucleotides, the CDR3 is TGTGCCAGCGGGGCCCGACAGGGTCTAATCTACGAGCAGTACGTC.

This chain uses TRBV6-5 with TRBJ2-5; TRBD1 is a possible D gene (6 bases). Germline V gene sequence: CDR1 MNHEY, CDR2 SVGAGI. The V and J ends lost 6 bases and 9 bases respectively, with 14 bases between them. The length of the CDR3 is 12 residues. In nucleotides, the CDR3 is TGTGCCAGCAGGGCCCAGGGGAATGCCCAGTACTTC. It specifies CASRAQGNAQYF.

This chain uses TRBV5-4 with TRBJ2-7; TRBD2 is a possible D gene (6 bases). V was pared by 0 bases and J by 2 bases, with 9 bases between. The V gene's germline CDR1 is SGHNT and CDR2 YYREEE (reference sequence). This CDR3 has 14 residues. Here the CDR3 DNA reads TGTGCCAGCAGCTTGGGCGGGAAGGCCTACGAGCAGTACGTC. The encoded protein is CASSLGGKAYEQYV.

The CDR3 sequence: CASSYPGSNQPQHF. CDR3 nucleotide sequence: TGTGCCAGCAGTTACCCAGGGAGCAATCAGCCCCAGCATTTT. The chain joins TRBV6-5 to TRBJ1-5, with D possibly being TRBD1 (5 bases). The CDR3 totals 14 residues. The ends were cut back, 2 bases at V and 1 base at J, with 6 bases in the middle. Germline V gene lookup returns CDR1 MNHEY and CDR2 SVGAGI.

This chain connects TRBV4-2 to TRBJ2-3; the D gene is possibly TRBD2 (5 bases). There are 17 residues in the CDR3. Per germline, CDR1 LGHNA and CDR2 YNFKEQ. V lost 4 bases and J lost 1, with 18 bases in between. This CDR3 is CASSPGGNGMGTDTQYF. The CDR3 DNA is TGTGCCAGCAGCCCAGGTGGAAACGGGATGGGCACAGATACGCAGTATTTT.

This chain joins TRBV6-5 and TRBJ1-5; possible D gene TRBD1, 5 bases. Germline-derived CDR1 and CDR2 are MNHEY and SVGAGI. This CDR3 is built from 14 residues. The V and J ends lost 4 bases and 8 bases respectively, with 15 bases between them. The DNA of the CDR3 is TGTGCCAGCAGTTCTGACCGGGGGGTGAAGCCCCAGCATTTT. Translation: CASSSDRGVKPQHF.

The chain couples TRBV15 to TRBJ1-5; possibly TRBD1 for D (5 bases). Between the trimmed V and J ends, which lost 0 bases and 0 bases, there was a span of 9 bases. The CDR3 consists of 16 residues. The germline V gene encodes CDR1 LNHNV and CDR2 YYDKDF (reference sequence). In DNA, the CDR3 is TGTGCCACCAGCAGAGATAAGGGGAATAGCAATCAGCCCCAGCATTTT. This translates into CATSRDKGNSNQPQHF.

The chain links TRBV6-4 to TRBJ2-7; 10 bases line up with TRBD2. The CDR3 runs to 12 residues. Looked up from germline, CDR1 is MRHNA and CDR2 is SNTAGT. The DNA for the CDR3 is TGTGCCAGCAGTGATCACGGGACTAGCGAGGACGTC. It is translated as CASSDHGTSEDV.

This clone was observed a handful of times. This rearrangement joins TRBV18 to TRBJ1-5; a weak D match, TRBD1 (6 bases). This CDR3 comprises 16 residues. Germline-derived CDR1 and CDR2 are KGHSH and LQKENI. Trimming removed 2 bases from V and 6 bases from J, with 17 bases in between. The CDR3 sequence: CASSPNPQGSGQPQHF. The CDR3 region has the DNA TGTGCCAGCTCACCAAATCCTCAGGGGTCGGGTCAGCCCCAGCATTTT.

The CDR3 nucleotides are TGTGCCTGGAGTTCAGGGGTAGTTCGGGAGACCCAGTACTTC. This gives the protein CAWSSGVVRETQYF. The chain employs TRBV30 and TRBJ2-5; tentatively, D is TRBD1 (6 bases). V lost 2 bases, J lost 5 bases, and 15 bases lay in between. The CDR3 runs 14 residues. In germline, CDR1 is GTSNPN, CDR2 SVGIG (reference sequence).

V is TRBV11-2 and J is TRBJ2-7, with D tentatively TRBD2 (5 bases). V shed 1 base and J shed 2 bases, with 9 bases lying between them. The CDR3 contains 14 residues. In germline, CDR1 is SGHAT, CDR2 FQNNGV. The CDR3 sequence is CASSLVRGPYEQYF. In DNA, the CDR3 is TGTGCCAGCAGCTTAGTTCGGGGTCCCTACGAGCAGTACTTC.

This sequence joins TRBV6-5 and TRBJ1-1; no reliable D call. CDR1 is MNHEY and CDR2 is SVGAGI in the germline V gene. CDR3 size: 13 residues. V shed 6 bases and J shed 3 bases, with 11 bases lying between them. This CDR3 reads CASSQQRDTEAFF. DNA of the CDR3: TGTGCCAGCAGCCAACAGAGGGACACTGAAGCTTTCTTT.

The rearrangement joins TRBV6-2 or TRBV6-3 to TRBJ1-1; no clear D. The V end lost 2 bases, the J end lost 0 bases, and 10 bases lay between the germline ends. The CDR3 covers 15 residues. The germline CDR1 and CDR2 sequences are MNHEY and SVGEGT. CDR3 coding DNA: TGTGCCAGCAGTTACATCAAACTGCTGAACACTGAAGCTTTCTTT. It specifies CASSYIKLLNTEAFF.

The genes are TRBV5-1 and TRBJ2-1; D is perhaps TRBD2 (6 bases). The V end lost 4 bases, the J end lost 7 bases, and 15 bases lay between the germline ends. This CDR3 is 14 amino acids long. Germline-derived CDR1 and CDR2 are SGHRS and YFSETQ. Here the CDR3 reads CASSETGLLNEQFF. As DNA, the CDR3 is TGCGCCAGCAGCGAAACGGGACTCCTTAATGAGCAGTTCTTC.

V usage is TRBV24-1 and J usage is TRBJ2-1; 7 bases agree with TRBD1. From germline, CDR1 is KGHDR and CDR2 SFDVKD. V shed 3 bases, J shed 2 bases, and the junction held 6 bases outside the gene matches. This CDR3 is 16 amino acids long. The CDR3 coding sequence is TGTGCCACCAGTGATCCGACAGGGATCGCCTACAATGAGCAGTTCTTC. Its translation: CATSDPTGIAYNEQFF.

The gene calls are TRBV19 and TRBJ1-2; D uncertain. Trimming shortened V by 7 bases and J by 9 bases, and 18 bases separated the two germline ends. The CDR3 covers 13 residues. Germline assignment: CDR1 LNHDA and CDR2 SQIVND (reference sequence). CDR3 amino acids: CASNSARDGSYTF. The DNA of the CDR3 is TGTGCCAGTAATAGCGCCCGCGATGGTAGCTACACCTTC. Full variable domain (remainder filled in from reference TRBV19 and TRBJ1-2): DGGITQSPKYLFRKEGQNVTLSCEQNLNHDAMYWYRQDPGQGLRLIYYSQIVNDFQKGDIAEGYSVSREKKESFPLTVTSAQKNPTAFYLCASNSARDGSYTFGSGTRLTVV.

The chain employs TRBV3-1 (or the pseudogene TRBV3-2) and TRBJ1-5; 10 bases are a match to TRBD1. Trimming cost V 4 bases and J 5 bases; bases outside gene matches: 2. Germline V gene data show CDR1 as LGHDT and CDR2 as YNNKEL (reference sequence). The CDR3 contains 14 residues. In nucleotides, the CDR3 is TGTGCCAGCAGCCTTGGGACAGGGGATCAGCCCCAGCATTTT. This encodes CASSLGTGDQPQHF.

This chain connects TRBV19 to TRBJ1-4; the D is unclear. V shed 3 bases and J shed 5 bases, with 10 bases lying between them. Germline CDR1 is LNHDA and CDR2 is SQIVND (reference sequence). The CDR3 totals 14 residues. The CDR3 DNA sequence: TGTGCCAGTAGTATTGCGGCGGGGAATGAAAAACTGTTTTTT. Protein product: CASSIAAGNEKLFF.

The chain is built from TRBV9 and TRBJ2-5; 9 bases fit TRBD2. This CDR3 contains 16 residues. Germline V gene lookup returns CDR1 SGDLS and CDR2 YYNGEE. The junction had 8 bases not matched to a gene; V was cut back by 0 bases and J by 5 bases. The CDR3 region is CASSVGLAVTGETQYF. The CDR3 DNA follows: TGTGCCAGCAGCGTAGGACTAGCGGTTACAGGGGAGACCCAGTACTTC.

This chain connects TRBV7-2 to TRBJ1-3; 8 bases fit TRBD1. The germline CDR1 and CDR2 sequences are SGHTA and FQGNSA. The CDR3 sequence is 15 residues long. J gave up 4 bases and V 1 base, and 3 bases lay outside the gene matches. CDR3 protein: CASSLVSGGGNTIYF. The CDR3 DNA follows: TGTGCCAGCAGCTTAGTGTCAGGGGGCGGAAACACCATATATTTT. Filled out from reference TRBV7-2 and TRBJ1-3, the complete variable domain reads GAGVSQSPSNKVTEKGKDVELRCDPISGHTALYWYRQSLGQGLEFLIYFQGNSAPDKSGLPSDRFSAERTGGSVSTLTIQRTQQEDSAVYLCASSLVSGGGNTIYFGEGSWLTVV.

V is TRBV6-5 and J is TRBJ1-4; the D gene is possibly TRBD1 (6 bases). The CDR3 has 13 residues. The germline CDR1 and CDR2 sequences are MNHEY and SVGAGI. With 6 bases removed from V and 11 bases from J, the gap between germline ends came to 16 bases. The CDR3 protein is CASRASRDTKLFF. The CDR3 region has the DNA TGTGCCAGCAGGGCATCCAGGGACACTAAACTGTTTTTT.

V and J are TRBV4-1 and TRBJ2-1; D uncertain. Deletions cut 3 bases from V and 3 bases from J, with 12 bases between. CDR3 length: 15 residues. The germline V gene encodes CDR1 MGHRA and CDR2 YSYEKL. The CDR3 region has the DNA TGCGCCAGCAGCCATCCCGGAGAAGGCTACAATGAGCAGTTCTTC. Residues: CASSHPGEGYNEQFF.

The chain carries TRBV5-8 and TRBJ1-1; the D gene is possibly TRBD1 (5 bases). Trimming left V 0 bases short and J 13 bases short, with 10 bases between. The germline V gene encodes CDR1 SGHTS and CDR2 YDEGEE. The CDR3 is made up of 11 amino acids. The CDR3 nucleotides read TGTGCCAGCAGCTTGGTACAGGCGGATTTCTTT. Its translation is CASSLVQADFF.

The genes are TRBV2 and TRBJ1-1; 8 bases line up with TRBD1. CDR3 length equals 15 residues. V lost 1 base and J lost 0; bases outside the gene matches: 1. CDR1 is SNHLY and CDR2 is FYNNEI in the germline V gene. The CDR3 loop is CASSEEDRVNTEAFF. The CDR3 DNA reads TGTGCCAGCAGTGAAGAGGACAGGGTGAACACTGAAGCTTTCTTT. Full variable domain (remainder filled in from reference TRBV2 and TRBJ1-1): EPEVTQTPSHQVTQMGQEVILRCVPISNHLYFYWYRQILGQKVEFLVSFYNNEISEKSEIFDDQFSVERPDGSNFTLKIRSTKLEDSAMYFCASSEEDRVNTEAFFGQGTRLTVV.

The chain uses TRBV7-9 and TRBJ2-5; possibly TRBD1 for D (5 bases). CDR1 and CDR2 (germline): SEHNR, FQNEAQ (reference sequence). This CDR3 is 15 amino acids long. V lost 4 bases, J lost 1 base, and 13 bases lay in between. CDR3 residues: CASSSWGSIQETQYF. DNA for the CDR3: TGTGCCAGCAGCTCCTGGGGCAGTATCCAAGAGACCCAGTACTTC.